The entry below gives a single T cell receptor beta chain sequence along with its context. Its specificity is unknown. These data belong to a study of cytomegalovirus exposure and HLA in healthy donors. Study conclusions and caveats: Reports state that TCR beta sequences accurately predicted most subjects' HLA-A and HLA-B alleles. A later analysis by the authors found several of the most significant clusters apparently linked to common viral pathogens. A highly shared variant cluster was judged a likely technical artifact.

The primer mix had 60 Vbeta and 13 Jbeta primers. Assay: immunoSEQ multiplex PCR; the TCRdb copy retains only in-frame clones and omits some. The sample records approximately 280,000 clones, 86% being singletons. The clonotype originates from a man in his forties in good health and CMV-seropositive. Sequencing input: PBMCs.

This CDR3 reads CASSFRDRVGDEQYF. The CDR3 coding sequence is TGTGCCAGCAGCTTCCGGGACAGGGTTGGGGACGAGCAGTACTTC. The V gene is TRBV11-2, the J gene TRBJ2-7; TRBD1 agrees at 9 bases. J gave up 5 bases and V 3 bases, and 8 bases lay outside the gene matches. Germline lookup yields CDR1 SGHAT and CDR2 FQNNGV. This CDR3 region has 15 residues.